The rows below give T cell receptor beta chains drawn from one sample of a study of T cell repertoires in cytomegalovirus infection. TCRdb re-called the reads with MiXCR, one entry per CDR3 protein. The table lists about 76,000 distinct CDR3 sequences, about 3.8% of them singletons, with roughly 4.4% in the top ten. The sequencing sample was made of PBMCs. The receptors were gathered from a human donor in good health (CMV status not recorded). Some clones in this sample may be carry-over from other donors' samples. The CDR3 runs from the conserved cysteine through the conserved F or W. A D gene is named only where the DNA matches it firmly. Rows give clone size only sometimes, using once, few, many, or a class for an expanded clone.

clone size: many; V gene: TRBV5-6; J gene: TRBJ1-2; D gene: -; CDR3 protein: CASSLTRERDGYTF; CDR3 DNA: TGTGCCAGCAGCTTGACACGGGAGAGAGATGGCTACACCTTC
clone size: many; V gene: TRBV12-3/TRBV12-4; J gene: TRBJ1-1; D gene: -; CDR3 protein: CASDTGMNTEAFF; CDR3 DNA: TGTGCCAGCGATACAGGGATGAACACTGAAGCTTTCTTT
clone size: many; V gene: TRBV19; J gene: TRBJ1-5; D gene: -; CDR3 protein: CASSIWGSNQPQHF; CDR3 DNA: TGTGCCAGTAGTATCTGGGGGAGCAATCAGCCCCAGCATTTT
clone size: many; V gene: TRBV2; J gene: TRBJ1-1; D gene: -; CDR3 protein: CASSQITEAFF; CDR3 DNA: TGTGCCAGCAGTCAGATTACTGAAGCTTTCTTT
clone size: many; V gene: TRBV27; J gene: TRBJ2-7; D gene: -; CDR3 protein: CASSATGTPVIF; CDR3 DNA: TGTGCCAGCAGTGCAACAGGGACCCCGGTGATATTC
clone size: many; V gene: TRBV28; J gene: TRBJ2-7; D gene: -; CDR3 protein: CASRTASTIYEQYF; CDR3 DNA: TGTGCCAGCAGGACCGCGAGCACGATCTACGAGCAGTACTTC
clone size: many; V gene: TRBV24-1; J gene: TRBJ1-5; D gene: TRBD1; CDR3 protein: CATSDYRGGNQPQHF; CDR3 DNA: TGTGCCACCAGTGACTACAGGGGCGGCAATCAGCCCCAGCATTTT
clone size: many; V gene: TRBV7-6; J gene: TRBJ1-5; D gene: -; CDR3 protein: CASSLNSNQPQHF; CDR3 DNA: TGTGCCAGCAGCTTAAACAGCAATCAGCCCCAGCATTTT
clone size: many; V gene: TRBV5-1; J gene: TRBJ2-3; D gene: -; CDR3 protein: CASSRGHSSTDTQYF; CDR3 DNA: TGCGCCAGCAGCCGAGGACACTCTAGCACAGATACGCAGTATTTT
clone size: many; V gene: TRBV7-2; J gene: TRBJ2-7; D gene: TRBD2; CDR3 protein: CASSVATSGAAYEQYF; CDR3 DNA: TGTGCCAGCAGCGTCGCGACTAGCGGGGCTGCCTACGAGCAGTACTTC
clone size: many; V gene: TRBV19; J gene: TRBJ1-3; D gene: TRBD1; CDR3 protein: CASSIRQGILSGNTIYF; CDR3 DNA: TGTGCCAGTAGTATACGACAGGGGATCCTCTCTGGAAACACCATATATTTT
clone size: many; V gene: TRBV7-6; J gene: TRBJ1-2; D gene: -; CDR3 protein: CASSFGDGYTF; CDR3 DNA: TGTGCCAGCAGCTTCGGGGACGGCTACACCTTC
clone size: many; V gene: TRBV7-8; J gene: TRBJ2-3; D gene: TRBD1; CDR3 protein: CASSLKRQGADTQYF; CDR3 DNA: TGTGCCAGCAGCTTAAAGCGACAGGGGGCAGATACGCAGTATTTT
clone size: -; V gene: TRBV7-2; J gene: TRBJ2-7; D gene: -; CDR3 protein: CASSLGGGLSDEQYF; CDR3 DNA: TGTGCCAGCAGCTTAGGGGGGGGCCTAAGCGACGAGCAGTACTTC
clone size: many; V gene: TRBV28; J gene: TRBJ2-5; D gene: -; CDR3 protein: CASSLAAPRETQYF; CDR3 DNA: TGTGCCAGCAGCTTAGCGGCCCCGAGGGAGACCCAGTACTTC
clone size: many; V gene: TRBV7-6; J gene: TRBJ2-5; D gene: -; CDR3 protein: CASSLGGMGQQETQYF; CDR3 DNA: TGTGCCAGCAGCTTAGGCGGGATGGGACAGCAAGAGACCCAGTACTTC
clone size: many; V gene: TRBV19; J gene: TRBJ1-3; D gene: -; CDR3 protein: CASSRGAGPSSGNTIYF; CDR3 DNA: TGTGCCAGTAGTCGGGGAGCAGGGCCAAGCTCTGGAAACACCATATATTTT
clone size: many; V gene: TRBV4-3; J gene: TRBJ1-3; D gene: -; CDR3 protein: CASSQFLRTVGNTIYF; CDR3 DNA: TGCGCCAGCAGCCAATTCCTCCGGACAGTGGGAAACACCATATATTTT
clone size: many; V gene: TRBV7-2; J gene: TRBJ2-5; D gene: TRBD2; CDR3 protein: CASSLGLAGNQETQYF; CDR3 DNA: TGTGCCAGCAGCTTAGGACTAGCGGGGAACCAAGAGACCCAGTACTTC
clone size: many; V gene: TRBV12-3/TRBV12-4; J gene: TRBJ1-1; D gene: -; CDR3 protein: CASSFRQVEMFTEAFF; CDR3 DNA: TGTGCCAGCAGTTTTCGACAGGTTGAAATGTTCACTGAAGCTTTCTTT
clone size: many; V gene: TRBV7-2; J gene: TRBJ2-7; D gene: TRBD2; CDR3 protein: CASSLGLAGGYEQYF; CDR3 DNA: TGTGCCAGCAGCTTGGGACTAGCGGGGGGCTACGAGCAGTACTTC
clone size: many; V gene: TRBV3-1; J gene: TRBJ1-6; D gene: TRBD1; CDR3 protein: CASSHPGQLLHF; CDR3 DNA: TGTGCCAGCAGCCACCCGGGACAGTTGCTCCACTTT
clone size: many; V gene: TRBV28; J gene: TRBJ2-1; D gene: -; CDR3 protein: CASSLAGPRSVEQFF; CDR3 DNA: TGTGCCAGCAGTTTAGCCGGCCCTCGTTCTGTCGAGCAGTTCTTC
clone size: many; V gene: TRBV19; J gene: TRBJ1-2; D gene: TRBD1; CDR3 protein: CATSTGANYGYTF; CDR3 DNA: TGTGCCACTTCGACAGGGGCGAACTATGGCTACACCTTC
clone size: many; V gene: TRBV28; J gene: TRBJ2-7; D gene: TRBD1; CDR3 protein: CASSTSPRQGGFYEQYF; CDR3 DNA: TGTGCCAGCAGTACATCTCCCAGACAGGGGGGGTTCTACGAGCAGTACTTC
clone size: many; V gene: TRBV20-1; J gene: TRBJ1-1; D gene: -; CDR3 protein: CSATPTQDTEAFF; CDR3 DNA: TGCAGTGCTACTCCGACGCAGGACACTGAAGCTTTCTTT